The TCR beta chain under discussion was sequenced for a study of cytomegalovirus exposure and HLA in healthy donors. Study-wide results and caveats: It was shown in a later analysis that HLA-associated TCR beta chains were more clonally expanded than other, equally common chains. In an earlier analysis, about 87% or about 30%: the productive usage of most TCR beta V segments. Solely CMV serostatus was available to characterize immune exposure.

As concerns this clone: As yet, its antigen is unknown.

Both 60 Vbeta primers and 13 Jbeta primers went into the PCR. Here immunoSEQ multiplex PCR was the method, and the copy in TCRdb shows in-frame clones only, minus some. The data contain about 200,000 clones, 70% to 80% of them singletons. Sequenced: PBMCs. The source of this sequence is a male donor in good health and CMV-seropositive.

CDR3 sequence (DNA): TGTGCCAGCAGCGTAGTGGCGGGGTCCTACAATGAGCAGTTCTTC. Translating gives CASSVVAGSYNEQFF. The V gene is TRBV9, the J gene TRBJ2-1, with a tentative D call TRBD2 (6 bases). The CDR3 runs 15 residues. Germline CDR1 reads SGDLS; CDR2 reads YYNGEE. V was shortened by 0 bases and J by 1 base, with 8 bases between the two germline ends.